This T cell receptor (beta chain) was captured by sequencing in a study of blood T cell repertoires in COVID-19. As for the study in general: Samples of COVID-19 (acute and convalescent) were obtained from the United States, Italy and Spain. Sources were T cells, B-cell-depleted T cells, or PBMCs; the material itself was cDNA or gDNA.

Authors' processing steps: How many nucleated cells were present was estimated from reference gene primer amplification. Using immunoSEQ multiplex PCR, the repertoire was profiled, and TCRdb retains in-frame clones only, with some absent. The V and J calls and clone size were taken over from that table, and D and trimming were inferred from the DNA. Among 200,000 to 250,000 clones, 89% were seen once, and the ten largest hold under 5.5%. Only one count was recorded for this clone. Trimming stripped 0 bases from V and 10 bases from J, with 20 bases between. Germline V gene lookup returns CDR1 SGHKS and CDR2 YYEKEE (reference sequence). This CDR3 contains 15 residues.

J is TRBJ2-7 and V is TRBV5-5; a weak D match, TRBD2 (6 bases). The sequenced material came from peripheral blood. The sequence came from a woman aged 40 to 50 with acute or convalescent COVID-19. CDR3 amino acids: CASSLAGGTNTDQYV. DNA of the CDR3: TGTGCCAGCAGCTTGGCCGGAGGGACCAATACGGACCAGTACGTC.